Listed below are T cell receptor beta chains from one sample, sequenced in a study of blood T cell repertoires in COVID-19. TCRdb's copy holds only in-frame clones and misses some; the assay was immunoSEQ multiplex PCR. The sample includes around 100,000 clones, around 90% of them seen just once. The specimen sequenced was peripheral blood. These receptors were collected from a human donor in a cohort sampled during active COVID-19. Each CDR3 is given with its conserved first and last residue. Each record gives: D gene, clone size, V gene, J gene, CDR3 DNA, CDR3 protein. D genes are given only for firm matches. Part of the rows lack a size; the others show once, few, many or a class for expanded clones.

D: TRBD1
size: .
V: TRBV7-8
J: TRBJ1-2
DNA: TGTGCCAGCAGCCTGGGACAGTTGAAGGGTGATGGCTACACCTTC
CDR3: CASSLGQLKGDGYTF

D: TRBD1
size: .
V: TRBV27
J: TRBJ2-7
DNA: TGTGCCAGCAGTTTACCCAATACAGGGGGCTTCCACGAGCAGTACTTC
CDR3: CASSLPNTGGFHEQYF

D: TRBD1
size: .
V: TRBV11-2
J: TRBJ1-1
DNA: TGTGCCAGCAGCTTAGTTGGAGGGGGCCGGCGGACTGAAGCTTTCTTT
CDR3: CASSLVGGGRRTEAFF

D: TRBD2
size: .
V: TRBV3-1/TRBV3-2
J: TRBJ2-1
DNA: TGTGCCAGCAGCCCCCGGGGAACTAGCGGGCCCAGAGCGTACAATGAGCAGTTCTTC
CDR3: CASSPRGTSGPRAYNEQFF

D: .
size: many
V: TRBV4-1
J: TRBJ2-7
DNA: TGCGCCAGCAGCGCAAGTAGCGGTTTATCCTACGAGCAGTACTTC
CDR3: CASSASSGLSYEQYF

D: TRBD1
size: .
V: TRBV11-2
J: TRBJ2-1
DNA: TGTGCCAGCAGCTCCACAGGGGTCAACTACAATGAGCAGTTCTTC
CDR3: CASSSTGVNYNEQFF

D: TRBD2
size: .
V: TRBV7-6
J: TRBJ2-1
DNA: TGTGCCAGCAGTCGACTAGCGGGAGGGTTACTCCTTTACAATGAGCAGTTCTTC
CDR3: CASSRLAGGLLLYNEQFF

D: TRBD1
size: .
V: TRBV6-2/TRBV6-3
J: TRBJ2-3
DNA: TGTGCCAGCTGTTACGGGGACAGGGGCACAGATACGCAGTATTTT
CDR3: CASCYGDRGTDTQYF

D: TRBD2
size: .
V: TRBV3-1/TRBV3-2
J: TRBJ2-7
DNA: TGTGCCAGCAGCCAAGAGGGGACTAGCGATAGGGAGCAGTACTTC
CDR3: CASSQEGTSDREQYF

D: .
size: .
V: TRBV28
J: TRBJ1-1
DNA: TGTGCCAGCAGTCCAAGAGGTCCGAACACTGAAGCTTTCTTT
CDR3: CASSPRGPNTEAFF

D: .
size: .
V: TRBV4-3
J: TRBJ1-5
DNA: TGCGCCAGCAGCCCACAGGGATCTAGTCAGCCCCAGCATTTT
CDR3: CASSPQGSSQPQHF

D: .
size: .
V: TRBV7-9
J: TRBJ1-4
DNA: TGTGCCAGCAGCCCGGACAGCCTTTTTGAAAAACTGTTTTTT
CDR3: CASSPDSLFEKLFF

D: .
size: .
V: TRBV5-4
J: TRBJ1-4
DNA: TGTGCCAGCAGCTTGGCGGACAGACCGAATGAAAAACTGTTTTTT
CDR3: CASSLADRPNEKLFF

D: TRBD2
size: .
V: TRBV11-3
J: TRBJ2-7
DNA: TGTGCCAGCAGCTTAGGGCTGACTAGCGGAGACCCCTACGAGCAGTACTTC
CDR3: CASSLGLTSGDPYEQYF

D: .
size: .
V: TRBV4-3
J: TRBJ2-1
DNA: TGCGCCAGCAGCCAAGAATACAAAATCTCCTACAATGAGCAGTTCTTC
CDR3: CASSQEYKISYNEQFF

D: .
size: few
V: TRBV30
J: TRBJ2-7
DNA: TGTGCCTGGAGTGGGAGGGAGTACGAGCAGTACTTC
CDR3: CAWSGREYEQYF

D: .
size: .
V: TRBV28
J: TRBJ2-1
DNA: TGTGCCAGCAGTTTGGGGGGAGGTAACAATGAGCAGTTCTTC
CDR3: CASSLGGGNNEQFF

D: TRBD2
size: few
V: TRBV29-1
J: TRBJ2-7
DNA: TGCAGCGTTGAAAAATGGACTAGCAATTCCTACGAGCAGTACTTC
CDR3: CSVEKWTSNSYEQYF

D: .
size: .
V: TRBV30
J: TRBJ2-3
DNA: TGTGCCTGGAGTGAGGGGTCAGATACGCAGTATTTT
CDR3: CAWSEGSDTQYF

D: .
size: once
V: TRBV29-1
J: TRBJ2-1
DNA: TGCAGCGCTCCCAAGGCGGGCTTTACGGAAAACAATGAGCAGTTCTTC
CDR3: CSAPKAGFTENNEQFF

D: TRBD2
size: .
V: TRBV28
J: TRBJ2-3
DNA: TGTGCCAGCAGCCCTACTAGCGGGGTGTCCGCCACAGATACGCAGTATTTT
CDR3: CASSPTSGVSATDTQYF

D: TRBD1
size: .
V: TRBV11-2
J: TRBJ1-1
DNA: TGTGCCAGCAGCTTATCAGGGGGCGAAACTGAAGCTTTCTTT
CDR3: CASSLSGGETEAFF

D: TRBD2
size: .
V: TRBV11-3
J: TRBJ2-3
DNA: TGTGCCAGCAGCCTAGGGACTAGGGGAACAGATACGCAGTATTTT
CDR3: CASSLGTRGTDTQYF

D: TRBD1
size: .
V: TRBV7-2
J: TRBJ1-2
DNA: TGTGCCAGCAGCTTAGCGTACTTCCCGGGACAGGGGGCGCGGAACTATGGCTACACCTTC
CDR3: CASSLAYFPGQGARNYGYTF